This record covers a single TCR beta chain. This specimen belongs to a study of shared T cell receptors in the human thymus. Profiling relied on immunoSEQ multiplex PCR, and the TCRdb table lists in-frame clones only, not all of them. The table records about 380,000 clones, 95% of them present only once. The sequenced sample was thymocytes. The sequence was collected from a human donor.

CDR3 loop: CASSYDGSPYNEQFF. The CDR3 coding sequence is TGTGCCAGCAGTTACGATGGTAGTCCCTACAATGAGCAGTTCTTC. The V call is TRBV6-5, the J call TRBJ2-1; D uncertain. The CDR3 totals 15 residues. The germline V and J ends were trimmed by 2 bases and 2 bases, with 10 bases remaining between them. The germline gives CDR1 MNHEY, CDR2 SVGAGI.